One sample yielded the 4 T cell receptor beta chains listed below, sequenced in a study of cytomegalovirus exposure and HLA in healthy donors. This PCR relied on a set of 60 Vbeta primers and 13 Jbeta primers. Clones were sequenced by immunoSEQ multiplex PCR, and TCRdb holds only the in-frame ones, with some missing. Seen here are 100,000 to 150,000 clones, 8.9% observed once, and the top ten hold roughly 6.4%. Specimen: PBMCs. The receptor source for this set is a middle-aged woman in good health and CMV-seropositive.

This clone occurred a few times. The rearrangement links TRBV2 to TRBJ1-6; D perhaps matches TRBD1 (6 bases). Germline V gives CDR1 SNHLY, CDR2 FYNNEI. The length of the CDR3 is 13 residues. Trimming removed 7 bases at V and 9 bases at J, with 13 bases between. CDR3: CASTTGFRSPLHF. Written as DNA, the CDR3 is TGTGCCAGCACCACAGGGTTTCGTTCACCCCTCCACTTT.

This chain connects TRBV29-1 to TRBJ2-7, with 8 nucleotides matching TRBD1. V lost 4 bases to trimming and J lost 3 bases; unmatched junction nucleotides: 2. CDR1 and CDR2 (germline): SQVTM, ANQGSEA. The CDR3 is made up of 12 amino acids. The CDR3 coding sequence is TGCAGCGTTGGACAGGGGTTCTACGAGCAGTACTTC. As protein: CSVGQGFYEQYF.

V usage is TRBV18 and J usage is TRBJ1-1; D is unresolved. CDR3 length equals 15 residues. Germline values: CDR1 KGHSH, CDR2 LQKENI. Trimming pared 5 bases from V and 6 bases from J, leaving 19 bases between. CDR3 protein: CASSDRRPSSAEAFF. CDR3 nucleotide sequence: TGTGCCAGCTCAGACCGGAGGCCGTCAAGCGCTGAAGCTTTCTTT.

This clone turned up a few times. CDR3 region: CASRVSGDGSPLHF. For the CDR3, the DNA is TGCGCCAGCAGGGTCTCGGGGGATGGTTCACCCCTCCACTTT. The J gene is TRBJ1-6, the V gene TRBV5-1, with D possibly matching TRBD1 (5 bases). Trimming cost V 5 bases and J 9 bases, with 15 bases left between them. The V gene's germline CDR1 is SGHRS and CDR2 YFSETQ. The CDR3 is 14 amino acids.